The clone carrying this TCR beta chain was recorded once. This record belongs to a study of blood T cell repertoires in COVID-19. Looked up from germline, CDR1 is MDHEN and CDR2 is SYDVKM. There are 14 residues in the CDR3. The V and J ends lost 8 bases and 14 bases, in that order; junction bases with no gene match: 11. Clones were sequenced by immunoSEQ multiplex PCR, and TCRdb holds only the in-frame ones, with some missing. Of roughly 80,000 clones in the sample, approximately 86% are singletons; the top ten hold roughly 2%. The material sequenced was peripheral blood. The chain has TRBV28 and TRBJ1-6, with 11 nucleotides matching TRBD1. This TCR derives from a woman in her fifties or sixties with acute or convalescent COVID-19. CDR3 sequence reads: CASSKGDRGLTLHF. CDR3 sequence (DNA): TGTGCCAGCTCTAAGGGGGACAGGGGGTTAACCCTCCACTTT.